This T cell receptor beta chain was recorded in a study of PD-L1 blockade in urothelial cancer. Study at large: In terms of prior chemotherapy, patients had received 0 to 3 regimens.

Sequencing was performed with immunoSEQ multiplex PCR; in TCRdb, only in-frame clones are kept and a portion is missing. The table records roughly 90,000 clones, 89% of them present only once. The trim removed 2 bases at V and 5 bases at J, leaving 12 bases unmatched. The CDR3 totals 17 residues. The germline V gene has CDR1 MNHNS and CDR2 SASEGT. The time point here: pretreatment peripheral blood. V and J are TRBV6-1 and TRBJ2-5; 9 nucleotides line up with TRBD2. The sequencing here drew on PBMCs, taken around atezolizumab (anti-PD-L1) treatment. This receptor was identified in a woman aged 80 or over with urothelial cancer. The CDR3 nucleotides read TGTGCCAGCAGTGAATTGGGGCGCGGGAGGGCCGGGGAGACCCAGTACTTC. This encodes CASSELGRGRAGETQYF.